This TCR beta chain comes out of a study of T cell responses to AZD1222 COVID-19 vaccine. Germline V gene sequence: CDR1 GTSNPN, CDR2 SVGIG (reference sequence). The CDR3 contains 12 residues. Unmatched junction bases numbered 3, after V lost 5 bases and J lost 3 bases. Clones were sequenced by immunoSEQ multiplex PCR, and TCRdb holds only the in-frame ones, with some missing. Of some 150,000 clones in the sample, 87% were seen once. With respect to this clone: What it binds is not known.

The study, taken as a whole, reports: Donors skewed white British and female; clonal diversity was possibly underestimated. Unmutated variant regions are reportedly targeted by nearly half of spike-specific TCRs. Just 6 or 7 people given AZD1222 tested seropositive at baseline. Dominant at 160-218 and 743-854, vaccine-associated CD4 TCRs also spanned spike.

The specimen comprised peripheral blood, sampled 28 days after the second AZD1222 dose. This receptor was obtained from an adult who received the AZD1222 COVID-19 vaccine. This sequence joins TRBV30 and TRBJ1-2, with 7 positions matching TRBD1. The CDR3: CAWGGQHYGYTF. Here the CDR3 DNA reads TGTGCCTGGGGGGGACAGCACTATGGCTACACCTTC.